These 17 T cell receptor beta chains were sequenced from one sample in a study of blood T cell repertoires in COVID-19. Assay: immunoSEQ multiplex PCR; the TCRdb copy retains only in-frame clones and omits some. The sample lists about 140,000 clones, approximately 73% occurring once. The sequenced sample consisted of peripheral blood. These receptors originate from a man aged 60 to 75 with acute or convalescent COVID-19.

The table lists this clone with a count of one. The rearrangement links TRBV6-6 to TRBJ1-3; D possibly corresponds to TRBD1 (6 bases). The germline V and J ends were trimmed by 0 bases and 4 bases, with 7 bases remaining between them. CDR1 MNHNY and CDR2 SVGAGI come from the germline V gene (reference sequence). The CDR3 spans 14 residues. The CDR3 is CASSYSDRGNTIYF. DNA for the CDR3: TGTGCCAGCAGTTACTCGGACAGAGGAAACACCATATATTTT.

V and J are TRBV5-1 and TRBJ2-1; 7 nucleotides align to TRBD2. The V gene's germline CDR1 is SGHRS and CDR2 YFSETQ. With V trimmed by 0 bases and J by 7 bases, 7 bases remained unmatched. The CDR3 loop spans 15 amino acids. In DNA, the CDR3 is TGCGCCAGCAGCTTGGTCGGACTAGAAGCAAATGAGCAGTTCTTC. Protein product: CASSLVGLEANEQFF.

The gene calls are TRBV19 and TRBJ2-1; 14 nucleotides match TRBD2. Germline CDR1 is LNHDA and CDR2 is SQIVND (reference sequence). V lost 4 bases, J lost 9 bases, and 5 bases stayed unmatched. This CDR3 comprises 15 residues. In DNA, the CDR3 is TGTGCCAGTAGTAAGAGGGGGACTAGCGGGAGTGAGCAGTTCTTC. It is translated as CASSKRGTSGSEQFF.

This clone has just a few counts. The CDR3 here is CASSLGLAKNEQFF. The DNA for the CDR3 is TGTGCCAGCAGCTTAGGACTAGCGAAGAATGAGCAGTTCTTC. This sequence joins TRBV7-9 and TRBJ2-1; 8 bases line up with TRBD2. The V and J ends lost 1 base and 7 bases, in that order; junction bases with no gene match: 3. The CDR3 is 14 amino acids. Germline assignment: CDR1 SEHNR and CDR2 FQNEAQ (reference sequence).

This chain uses TRBV7-8 with TRBJ1-4; 8 bases match TRBD1. Germline V gene sequence: CDR1 SGHVS, CDR2 FQNEAQ. The CDR3 has 13 residues. With 5 bases clipped from V and 7 bases from J, the junction kept 3 bases outside the gene matches. The CDR3 sequence is CASSRDRLEKLFF. The CDR3 bases are TGTGCCAGCAGCCGGGACAGGCTTGAAAAACTGTTTTTT.

V is TRBV5-1 and J is TRBJ2-7; 8 bases align to TRBD1. Germline trimming cut 0 bases from V and 4 bases from J; bases unmatched to any gene: 3. CDR1 and CDR2 (germline): SGHRS, YFSETQ. The CDR3 covers 14 residues. DNA of the CDR3: TGCGCCAGCAGCTTGGACCAGGGGGCATACGAGCAGTACTTC. It encodes CASSLDQGAYEQYF.

The chain joins TRBV2 to TRBJ1-1, with D hard to call. This CDR3 region has 11 residues. CDR1 SNHLY and CDR2 FYNNEI come from the germline V gene. The ends were cut back, 7 bases at V and 0 bases at J, with 3 bases in the middle. For the CDR3, the DNA is TGTGCCAGCAACATGAACACTGAAGCTTTCTTT. It translates to CASNMNTEAFF.

This clone was detected ten times or more. J is TRBJ2-5 and V is TRBV4-1; 9 bases are a match to TRBD1. The CDR3 extends over 14 amino acids. The V gene end was trimmed by 2 bases and the J gene end by 4 bases; junction bases not matched to a gene: 2. In germline, CDR1 is MGHRA, CDR2 YSYEKL. The CDR3 region is CASSQHRGRETQYF. CDR3 sequence (DNA): TGCGCCAGCAGCCAACACAGGGGGCGAGAGACCCAGTACTTC.

With regard to this clone: The same CDR3 is also encoded by other DNA sequences in this sample. V gene TRBV7-8 combines with J gene TRBJ2-7, with TRBD2 matching 12 bases. CDR1 and CDR2 from the germline V gene are SGHVS and FQNEAQ. The CDR3 runs 14 residues. The J segment lost 7 bases and the V segment lost 5 bases, leaving 6 bases of the junction unmatched. DNA for the CDR3: TGTGCCAGCAGCCTTCTAGCGGGGGGGCGGGAGCAGTACTTC. Residues: CASSLLAGGREQYF. The whole variable domain, remainder taken from reference TRBV7-8 and TRBJ2-7, is GAGVSQSPRYKVAKRGQDVALRCDPISGHVSLFWYQQALGQGPEFLTYFQNEAQLDKSGLPSDRFFAERPEGSVSTLKIQRTQQEDSAVYLCASSLLAGGREQYFGPGTRLTVT.

This rearrangement joins TRBV27 to TRBJ2-3, with TRBD1 identical over 9 bases. Losses at the gene ends were 2 bases for V and 4 bases for J; bases not matched to a gene: 1. This CDR3 spans 14 amino acids. Germline CDR1 is MNHEY and CDR2 is SMNVEV (reference sequence). For the CDR3, the DNA is TGTGCCAGCAGTTTAACAGGGGGCGCAGATACGCAGTATTTT. It encodes CASSLTGGADTQYF.

The chain employs TRBV19 and TRBJ2-7; 7 nucleotides align to TRBD2. CDR1 and CDR2 (germline): LNHDA, SQIVND (reference sequence). The CDR3 is 17 residues long. V trimming: 1 base; J trimming: 0 bases; junction bases outside the gene matches: 9. The CDR3 DNA sequence: TGTGCCAGTAGTATAGGCGGGAGCGGAATTAGCTCCTACGAGCAGTACTTC. Residues: CASSIGGSGISSYEQYF.

V gene TRBV7-2 combines with J gene TRBJ2-2; 9 bases fit TRBD2. This CDR3 contains 15 residues. CDR1 is SGHTA and CDR2 is FQGNSA in the germline V gene. Trimming cost V 5 bases and J 5 bases; bases outside gene matches: 6. CDR3 sequence: CASSLSGSGTGELFF. DNA of the CDR3: TGTGCCAGCAGCCTTAGCGGGAGTGGTACCGGGGAGCTGTTTTTT.

The V gene is TRBV5-1, the J gene TRBJ2-7, with D tentatively TRBD1 (5 bases). V lost 0 bases and J 1 base, leaving 11 bases between the germline ends. Germline-derived CDR1 and CDR2 are SGHRS and YFSETQ. This CDR3 comprises 15 residues. The CDR3 coding sequence is TGCGCCAGCAGCTTGGCCTGGGGCAGGTCCTACGAGCAGTACTTC. This encodes CASSLAWGRSYEQYF.

The chain recombines TRBV18 with TRBJ2-7; a weak D match, TRBD2 (6 bases). The V end lost 3 bases, the J end lost 5 bases, and 8 bases lay between the germline ends. In germline, CDR1 is KGHSH, CDR2 LQKENI. The CDR3 is made up of 12 amino acids. CDR3 loop: CASSPEGDEQYF. CDR3 DNA sequence: TGTGCCAGCTCACCGGAGGGAGACGAGCAGTACTTC.

The chain employs TRBV29-1 and TRBJ2-1; 15 positions agree with TRBD2. V dropped 1 base and J dropped 6; count of bases not matched to a gene: 4. There are 16 residues in the CDR3. Germline V gene sequence: CDR1 SQVTM, CDR2 ANQGSEA. The CDR3 DNA reads TGCAGCGTTGAAGGACAGGGACTAGCGGGAGGCAATGAGCAGTTCTTC. It is translated as CSVEGQGLAGGNEQFF.

V usage is TRBV5-4 and J usage is TRBJ2-1, with 8 bases lining up with TRBD2. Germline CDR1 reads SGHNT; CDR2 reads YYREEE (reference sequence). The CDR3 sequence is 16 residues long. V gave up 1 base and J gave up 3 bases; unmatched junction bases: 6. The CDR3 here is CASSLRRGVDYNEQFF. CDR3 nucleotide sequence: TGTGCCAGCAGCTTGAGGCGGGGGGTTGACTACAATGAGCAGTTCTTC.

The chain uses TRBV5-6 and TRBJ2-2; tentative D call: TRBD1 (6 bases). Germline CDR1 and CDR2: SGHDT and YYEEEE. This CDR3 contains 15 residues. Between the trimmed V and J ends, which lost 3 bases and 3 bases, there was a span of 12 bases. The CDR3: CASSSRDTYTGELFF. As DNA, the CDR3 is TGTGCCAGCAGCTCGAGGGACACTTACACCGGGGAGCTGTTTTTT.